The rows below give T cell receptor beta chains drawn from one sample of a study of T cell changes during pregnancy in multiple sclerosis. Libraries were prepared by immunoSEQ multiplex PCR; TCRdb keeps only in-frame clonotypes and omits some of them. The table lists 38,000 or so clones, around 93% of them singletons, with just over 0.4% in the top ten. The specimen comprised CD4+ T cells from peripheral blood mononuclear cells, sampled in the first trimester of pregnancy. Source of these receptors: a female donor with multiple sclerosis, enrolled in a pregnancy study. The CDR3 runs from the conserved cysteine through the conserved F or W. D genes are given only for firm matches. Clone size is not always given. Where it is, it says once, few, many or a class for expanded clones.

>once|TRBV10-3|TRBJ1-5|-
CAISEFGVGLGNQPQHF
TGTGCCATCAGTGAATTTGGAGTGGGGCTGGGCAATCAGCCCCAGCATTTT
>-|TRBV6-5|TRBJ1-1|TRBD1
CASSYSAGGQGSAFF
TGTGCCAGCAGTTACAGCGCAGGGGGCCAAGGGTCCGCTTTCTTT
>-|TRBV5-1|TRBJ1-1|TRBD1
CASTGVTEAFF
TGCGCCAGTACAGGGGTCACTGAAGCTTTCTTT
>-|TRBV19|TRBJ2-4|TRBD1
CASSPGTATAKNIQYF
TGTGCCAGTAGTCCGGGGACAGCGACAGCCAAAAACATTCAGTACTTC
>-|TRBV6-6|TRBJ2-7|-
CASSYNEGAYEQYF
TGTGCCAGCAGTTATAACGAGGGGGCCTACGAGCAGTACTTC
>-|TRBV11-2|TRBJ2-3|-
CASSTQPEVTDTQYF
TGTGCCAGCAGCACACAACCCGAGGTAACAGATACGCAGTATTTT
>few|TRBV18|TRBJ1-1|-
CASSSGQIYTEAFF
TGTGCCAGCTCCTCAGGACAGATCTACACTGAAGCTTTCTTT
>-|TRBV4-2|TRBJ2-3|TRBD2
CASSQEKGASGGPGLTDTQYF
TGTGCCAGCAGCCAAGAAAAAGGGGCTAGCGGGGGCCCGGGCCTTACAGATACGCAGTATTTT
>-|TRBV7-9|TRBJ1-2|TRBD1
CASSDNLQGSGYTF
TGTGCCAGCAGCGACAATTTACAGGGGTCGGGCTACACCTTC
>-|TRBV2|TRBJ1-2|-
CASIPGIRIGGYTF
TGTGCCAGCATACCAGGGATTCGGATAGGTGGCTACACCTTC
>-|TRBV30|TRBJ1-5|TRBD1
CAWEQGRNQPQHF
TGTGCCTGGGAACAGGGGCGCAATCAGCCCCAGCATTTT
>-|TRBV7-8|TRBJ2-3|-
CASSRFIRQGARTDTQYF
TGTGCCAGCAGCAGATTTATAAGACAAGGGGCTCGCACAGATACGCAGTATTTT
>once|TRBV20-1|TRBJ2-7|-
CSARDADEQYF
TGCAGTGCTAGAGACGCGGACGAGCAGTACTTC
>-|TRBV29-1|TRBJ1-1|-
CSVAGRRGNTEAFF
TGCAGCGTTGCGGGACGCAGGGGAAACACTGAAGCTTTCTTT
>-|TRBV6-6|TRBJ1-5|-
CASRFTVGQPQHF
TGTGCCAGCAGGTTCACGGTCGGGCAGCCCCAGCATTTT
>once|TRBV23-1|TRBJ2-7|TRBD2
CASRPQPGLASIASYEQYF
TGCGCCAGCCGCCCTCAACCGGGACTAGCATCAATTGCCTCCTACGAGCAGTACTTC
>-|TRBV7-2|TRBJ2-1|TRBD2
CASRLAGGGYNEQFF
TGTGCCAGCAGGTTAGCGGGAGGGGGGTACAATGAGCAGTTCTTC
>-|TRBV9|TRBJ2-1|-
CASSVGSGEGEQFF
TGTGCCAGCAGCGTAGGGAGCGGTGAGGGTGAGCAGTTCTTC
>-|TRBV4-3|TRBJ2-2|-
CASSQGSGVLGELFF
TGCGCCAGCAGCCAGGGGTCAGGGGTTCTCGGGGAGCTGTTTTTT
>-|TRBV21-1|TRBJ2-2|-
CASSKRGQGNTGELFF
TGTGCCAGCAGCAAGAGGGGGCAGGGCAACACCGGGGAGCTGTTTTTT
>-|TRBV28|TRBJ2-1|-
CASSLQGGEQFF
TGTGCCAGCAGTCTTCAGGGAGGTGAGCAGTTCTTC
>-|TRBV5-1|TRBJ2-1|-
CASGAGRNEQFF
TGCGCCAGCGGGGCAGGGCGCAACGAGCAGTTCTTC
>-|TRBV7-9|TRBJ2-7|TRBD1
CASSPRGTGSAEQYF
TGTGCCAGCAGCCCCCGCGGGACAGGGTCTGCCGAGCAGTACTTC
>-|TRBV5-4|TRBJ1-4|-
CASSLAERGNEKLFF
TGTGCCAGCAGCTTGGCCGAGAGGGGGAATGAAAAACTGTTTTTT
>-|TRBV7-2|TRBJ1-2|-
CASSPERLYGYTF
TGTGCCAGCAGCCCGGAGAGGCTCTATGGCTACACCTTC
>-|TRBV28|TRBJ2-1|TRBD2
CASSPLGTSYDEQFF
TGTGCCAGCAGTCCCCTGGGGACTAGTTATGATGAGCAGTTCTTC
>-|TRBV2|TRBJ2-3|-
CASGGGREDTQYF
TGTGCCAGCGGCGGCGGCAGGGAAGATACGCAGTATTTT
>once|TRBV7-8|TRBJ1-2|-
CASSQSRDTGGTF
TGTGCCAGCAGCCAAAGCCGGGACACCGGTGGCACCTTC
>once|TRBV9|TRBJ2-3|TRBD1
CASSVTTSTGPILVDTQYF
TGTGCCAGCAGCGTAACCACTTCGACAGGGCCCATCCTTGTGGATACGCAGTATTTT
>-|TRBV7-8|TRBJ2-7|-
CASSQVMLEGVGYEQYF
TGTGCCAGCAGCCAAGTCATGCTAGAAGGTGTTGGCTACGAGCAGTACTTC
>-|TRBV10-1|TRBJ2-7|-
CASSGGSEQYF
TGCGCCAGCAGTGGAGGGTCCGAGCAGTACTTC
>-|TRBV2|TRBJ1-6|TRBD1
CASMQGGDNSPLHF
TGTGCCAGCATGCAGGGGGGAGATAATTCACCCCTCCACTTT
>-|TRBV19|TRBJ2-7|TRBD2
CASSIAGTKYEQYF
TGTGCCAGTAGTATAGCCGGGACTAAGTACGAGCAGTACTTC
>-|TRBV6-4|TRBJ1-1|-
CASSATPRGDTEAFF
TGTGCCAGCAGTGCCACACCCCGCGGGGACACTGAAGCTTTCTTT
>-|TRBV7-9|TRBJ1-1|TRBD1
CASSSGQSTNTEAFF
TGTGCCAGCAGCTCGGGACAGTCGACGAACACTGAAGCTTTCTTT
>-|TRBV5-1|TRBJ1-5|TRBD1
CASSPLTGYQPQHF
TGCGCCAGCAGCCCCTTGACAGGGTATCAGCCCCAGCATTTT